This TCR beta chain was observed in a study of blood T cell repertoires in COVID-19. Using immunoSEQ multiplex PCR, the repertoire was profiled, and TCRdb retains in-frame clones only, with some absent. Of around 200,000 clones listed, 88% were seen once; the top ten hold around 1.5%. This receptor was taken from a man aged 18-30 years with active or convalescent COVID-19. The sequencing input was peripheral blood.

The CDR3 spells CASSSTTGTEAFF. The CDR3 coding sequence is TGCGCCAGCAGCTCGACGACAGGGACAGAAGCTTTCTTT. This rearrangement joins TRBV5-1 to TRBJ1-1; 7 nucleotides align to TRBD1. This CDR3 spans 13 amino acids. The V gene end was trimmed by 3 bases and the J gene end by 8 bases; junction bases not matched to a gene: 7. Germline CDR1 and CDR2: SGHRS and YFSETQ.